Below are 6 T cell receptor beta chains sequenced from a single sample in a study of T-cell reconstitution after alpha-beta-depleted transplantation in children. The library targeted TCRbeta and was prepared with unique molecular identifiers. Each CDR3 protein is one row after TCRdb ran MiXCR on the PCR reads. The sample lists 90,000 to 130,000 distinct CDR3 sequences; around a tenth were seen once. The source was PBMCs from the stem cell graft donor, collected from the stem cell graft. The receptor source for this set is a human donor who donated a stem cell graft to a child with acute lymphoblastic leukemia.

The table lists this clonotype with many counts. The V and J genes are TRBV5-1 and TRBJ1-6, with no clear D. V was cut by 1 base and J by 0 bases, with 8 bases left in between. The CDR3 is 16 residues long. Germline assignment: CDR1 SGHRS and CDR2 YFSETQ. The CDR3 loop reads CASSLQTSSYNSPLHF. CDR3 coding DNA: TGCGCCAGCAGCTTGCAGACGAGCTCCTATAATTCACCCCTCCACTTT.

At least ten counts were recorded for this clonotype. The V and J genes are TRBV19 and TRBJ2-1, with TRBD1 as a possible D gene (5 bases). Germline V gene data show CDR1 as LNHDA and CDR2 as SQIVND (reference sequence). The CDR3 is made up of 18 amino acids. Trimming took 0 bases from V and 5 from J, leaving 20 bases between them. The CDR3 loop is CASSIDLWAIGDHNEQFF. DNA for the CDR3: TGTGCCAGTAGTATAGATCTATGGGCCATAGGGGATCACAATGAGCAGTTCTTC.

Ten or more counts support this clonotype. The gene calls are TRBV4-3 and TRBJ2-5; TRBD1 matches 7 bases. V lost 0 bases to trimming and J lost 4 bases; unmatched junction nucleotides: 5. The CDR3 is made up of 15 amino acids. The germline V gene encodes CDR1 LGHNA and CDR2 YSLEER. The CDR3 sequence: CASSQEGTVAETQYF. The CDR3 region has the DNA TGCGCCAGCAGCCAAGAGGGGACAGTCGCAGAGACCCAGTACTTC.

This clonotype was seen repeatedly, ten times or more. Written as DNA, the CDR3 is TGCGCCTCCTGGAGGCGGGGGAGCGGCACAGATACGCAGTATTTT. It yields the protein CASWRRGSGTDTQYF. This rearrangement joins TRBV5-1 to TRBJ2-3; 7 bases match TRBD2. Germline lookup yields CDR1 SGHRS and CDR2 YFSETQ. This CDR3 contains 15 residues. Unmatched junction bases numbered 12, after V lost 10 bases and J lost 1 base.

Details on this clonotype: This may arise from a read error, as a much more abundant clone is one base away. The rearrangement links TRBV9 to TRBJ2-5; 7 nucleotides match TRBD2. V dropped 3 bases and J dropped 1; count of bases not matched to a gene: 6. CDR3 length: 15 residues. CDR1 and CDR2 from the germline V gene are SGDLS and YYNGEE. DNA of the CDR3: TGTGCCAGCAGCGGTACTAGCGTGAGCCAAGAGACCCAGTACTTC. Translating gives CASSGTSVSQETQYF.

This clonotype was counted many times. In nucleotides, the CDR3 is TGTGCCAGTAGTGCTGACAGGTCTTCGGGGACTGAAGCTTTCTTT. Translated, it gives CASSADRSSGTEAFF. The V and J genes are TRBV19 and TRBJ1-1; possibly TRBD1 for D (6 bases). V was shortened by 5 bases and J by 5 bases, with 18 bases between the two germline ends. The CDR3 is made up of 15 amino acids. The germline gives CDR1 LNHDA, CDR2 SQIVND (reference sequence).